This entry is about one TCR beta chain. Its target antigen remains unknown. Base qualities are not at hand, and no much larger clone is one base apart. TCRbeta CDR3 regions were amplified from genomic DNA using the immunoSEQ Assay, a bias-controlled multiplex PCR. As for the authors' bioinformatics: Nucleated cell counts per sample were estimated from amplification of reference gene primers within the assay. To quantify the absolute abundance of each unique TCRbeta CDR3 rearrangement, sequence reads were collapsed and filtered. For each sample, productive Simpson clonality was calculated as the square root of Simpson's diversity index across productive rearrangements. The immuneACCESS repertoire file appears here via TCRdb, limited to in-frame rearrangements. These files lack a portion of the clones; in checked studies, under half of the deficit traces to unresolved V genes, and the cause of the others is not known. V and J calls plus clone size are reproduced from that table; the DNA served to infer D and trimming. The sample contains about 190,000 clones, less than 85% of them found a single time. The ten largest clones take up about 13% of the sample.

These data belong to a study of blood T cell repertoires in COVID-19 (TCRdb year 2020). About the investigation overall: The collaborator samples originated in the United States, Italy and Spain and spanned the acute and convalescent phases of COVID-19. The material from the prospective study consisted of cDNA or gDNA derived from T cells, B-cell-depleted T cells, or PBMCs. Deeply sampled blood TCRbeta repertoires from subjects exposed to, actively infected with, or recovered from COVID-19 were included in the dataset. The repertoires were released in a freely available public database meant as a resource for research on the immune response to SARS-CoV-2. Samples came from the ongoing ImmuneRACE study (first 160 participants) plus 1,254 subjects from 6 global collaborators. Sample metadata almost always included a de-identified subject ID, COVID-19 status, age in years and sex. Where HLA class I and class II types were available, the types were taken from metadata supplied by the sample provider, not from assay-based typing.

The paper as a whole reports these results and caveats: How much clinical and demographic metadata was included differed by source and by participant, and the metadata was provided uncurated.

Samples from volunteer blood donors who had recovered from COVID-19 were contributed by a second Seattle source. Whole blood was collected in K2EDTA tubes by collaborating institutions according to the institutions' own protocols. Collaborator samples were shipped for TCRbeta analysis as frozen whole blood, isolated PBMCs, or DNA extracted from either sample type. Trimming removed 3 bases from V and 0 bases from J; the gene matches leave 5 bases unexplained. Its CDR3 holds 15 amino acids, cysteine through phenylalanine. Here the CDR3 DNA is all that survives: 45 bases in frame from base 1. CDR1 and CDR2, looked up from the germline V gene, are SGDLS and YYNGEE.

The sequence came from a man aged 50 to 59 who had recovered from COVID-19. Sequencing was carried out using peripheral blood. The sequence is built from TRBV9 and TRBJ2-5, and TRBD2 matches 7 of the central bases. The CDR3: CASSGLAQDQETQYF. The DNA reads TGTGCCAGCAGCGGACTAGCACAAGACCAAGAGACCCAGTACTTC.